Following are 17 T cell receptor beta chains from one sample sequenced in a study of T cells in Graves' hyperthyroidism and ophthalmopathy. Amplification of TCR beta CDR3 regions was performed using RNA transcripts as template. First-round RT-PCR with HTBI primers amplified the TCR CDR3 region. TCRdb re-called the multiplex PCR reads with MiXCR, one entry per CDR3 protein. The top ten clones hold around 28% of a sample with about 280,000 distinct CDR3 sequences, 20% to 30% of them seen once. Sequencing was done on a sample of blood. The receptors stem from a man in his forties with Graves' hyperthyroidism that later progressed to Graves' ophthalmopathy.

The V call is TRBV5-1, the J call TRBJ1-1, with a possible D match to TRBD1 (6 bases). The CDR3 has 13 amino acids. Trimming stripped 0 bases from V and 8 bases from J, with 11 bases between. Germline CDR1 and CDR2: SGHRS and YFSETQ. CDR3 residues: CASSLDPGTEAFF. CDR3 in DNA: TGCGCCAGCAGCTTGGATCCCGGGACAGAAGCTTTCTTT.

This clonotype was seen repeatedly, ten times or more. DNA for the CDR3: TGTGCCAGCAGCAGCTACACTACCCTGGGGCCCGGGGAGCTGTTTTTT. Its translation: CASSSYTTLGPGELFF. The chain carries TRBV9 and TRBJ2-2; D perhaps matches TRBD1 (5 bases). Germline V lookup: CDR1 SGDLS, CDR2 YYNGEE. CDR3 length: 16 amino acids. The V end lost 4 bases, the J end lost 6 bases, and 19 bases lay between the germline ends.

In this sample, this clonotype turned up many times. This sequence joins TRBV5-6 and TRBJ1-2; TRBD1 matches 9 bases. The germline CDR1 and CDR2 sequences are SGHDT and YYEEEE. Trimming removed 3 bases from V and 8 bases from J; junction bases left unmatched: 5. The CDR3 totals 13 residues. In nucleotides, the CDR3 is TGTGCCAGCAGCTGGCGGACAGGGGCAGGCTACACCTTC. Its translation is CASSWRTGAGYTF.

This clonotype was counted many times. A read error may produce the germline difference seen at one junction end. This chain joins TRBV6-1 and TRBJ2-2, with 9 bases matching TRBD1. This CDR3 is built from 16 residues. The germline V gene encodes CDR1 MNHNS and CDR2 SASEGT. The CDR3 sequence: CASRAGQGSNTGELFF. DNA for the CDR3: TGTGCTAGCAGGGCGGGACAGGGCTCGAACACCGGGGAGCTGTTTTTT.

The gene calls are TRBV20-1 and TRBJ1-2, with D possibly being TRBD1 (5 bases). V lost 5 bases and J 1 base, leaving 14 bases between the germline ends. The germline V gene has CDR1 DFQATT and CDR2 SNEGSKA (reference sequence). This CDR3 is built from 14 residues. CDR3 bases: TGCAGTGCTGTGCGACAGCATATTAACTATGGCTACACCTTC. It encodes CSAVRQHINYGYTF.

This rearrangement joins TRBV11-2 to TRBJ2-5; maybe TRBD2 (6 bases). This CDR3 comprises 15 residues. Germline CDR1 reads SGHAT; CDR2 reads FQNNGV. V was pared by 4 bases and J by 5 bases, with 17 bases between. The CDR3 DNA follows: TGTGCCAGCAGCTCCGGGAGAGCCGGCCGGGAGACCCAGTACTTC. It encodes CASSSGRAGRETQYF.

The gene calls are TRBV6-2 or TRBV6-3 and TRBJ1-2; TRBD1 matches 8 bases. The CDR3 has 14 amino acids. Per the germline V gene, CDR1 is MNHEY and CDR2 is SVGEGT. V lost 6 bases to trimming and J lost 6 bases; unmatched junction nucleotides: 9. The CDR3 nucleotides are TGTGCCAGCAGCAGATCCGGGACAGGCAATGGCTACACCTTC. Its translation: CASSRSGTGNGYTF.

This clonotype has at least ten counts. The chain uses TRBV6-4 and TRBJ1-1, with D perhaps TRBD1 (6 bases). V was shortened by 5 bases and J by 1 base, with 8 bases between the two germline ends. The CDR3 contains 13 residues. Germline V gene sequence: CDR1 MRHNA, CDR2 SNTAGT. CDR3 nucleotide sequence: TGTGCCAGCAGTAACAGGGCGAACACTGAAGCTTTCTTT. Translating it yields CASSNRANTEAFF.

This chain uses TRBV11-2 with TRBJ2-7; D may be TRBD1 (6 bases). Trimming took off 0 bases at V and 6 bases at J, with 21 bases between the two ends. Germline V CDR1 and CDR2: SGHAT, FQNNGV. This CDR3 comprises 17 residues. The CDR3 sequence: CASSLESRDKVRREQYF. DNA of the CDR3: TGTGCCAGCAGCTTAGAATCCCGGGACAAAGTGCGACGCGAGCAGTACTTC.

This clonotype was counted at least ten times. J is TRBJ2-7 and V is TRBV24-1; D not resolved. The germline V and J ends were trimmed by 2 bases and 7 bases, with 5 bases remaining between them. CDR3 length: 11 residues. Germline loops: CDR1 KGHDR, CDR2 SFDVKD. This CDR3 is CATSDWGEQYF. CDR3 sequence (DNA): TGTGCCACCAGTGATTGGGGTGAGCAGTACTTC.

The chain is built from TRBV5-6 and TRBJ1-6, with 9 bases fitting TRBD1. Germline loops: CDR1 SGHDT, CDR2 YYEEEE. Trimming at V came to 4 bases and at J to 10 bases, leaving 12 bases not matched to a gene. This CDR3 region has 16 residues. CDR3 in DNA: TGTGCCAGCAGCCTGCCCAGGGGGACAGGGTCCTCACCCCTCCACTTT. This gives the protein CASSLPRGTGSSPLHF.

This clonotype has ten or more counts. The chain has TRBV28 and TRBJ1-5; tentatively, D is TRBD1 (6 bases). CDR1 is MDHEN, CDR2 SYDVKM, per germline. The CDR3 sequence is 14 residues long. Trimming removed 2 bases at V and 6 bases at J, with 11 bases between. CDR3 DNA: TGTGCCAGCAGTTTAAGGGGGTCCGCTCAGCCCCAGCATTTT. As protein: CASSLRGSAQPQHF.

This clonotype has ten or more counts. The V call is TRBV9, the J call TRBJ2-2; TRBD2 agrees at 7 bases. J gave up 8 bases and V 2 bases, and 12 bases lay outside the gene matches. The CDR3 is 16 amino acids. Germline CDR1 SGDLS, CDR2 YYNGEE. This CDR3 reads CASSVLASGNTGELFF. Here the CDR3 DNA reads TGTGCCAGCAGCGTTCTGGCTAGCGGCAATACAGGGGAGCTGTTTTTT.

The chain combines TRBV6-2 or TRBV6-3 with TRBJ2-2; D ambiguous. Germline CDR1 reads MNHEY; CDR2 reads SVGEGT. V was cut by 3 bases and J by 9 bases, with 5 bases left in between. CDR3 length equals 11 residues. Here the CDR3 DNA reads TGTGCCAGCAGTTATCGACGGGAGCTGTTTTTT. Translating it yields CASSYRRELFF.

Notes on this clonotype: Since a much larger clone is just one base distant, this may be a read error. The rearrangement joins TRBV5-1 to TRBJ2-7; 11 bases align to TRBD2. The CDR3 consists of 16 residues. Germline V lookup: CDR1 SGHRS, CDR2 YFSETQ. The trim removed 4 bases at V and 3 bases at J, leaving 9 bases unmatched. The CDR3 sequence: CASSGGTSGSCYEQYF. The CDR3 bases are TGCGCCAGCAGCGGGGGGACTAGCGGAAGCTGCTACGAGCAGTACTTC. The full variable domain, its missing parts supplied by reference TRBV5-1 and TRBJ2-7, is KAGVTQTPRYLIKTRGQQVTLSCSPISGHRSVSWYQQTPGQGLQFLFEYFSETQRNKGNFPGRFSGRQFSNSRSEMNVSTLELGDSALYLCASSGGTSGSCYEQYFGPGTRLTVT.

The chain uses TRBV7-2 and TRBJ2-7; 9 positions agree with TRBD2. In germline, CDR1 is SGHTA, CDR2 FQGNSA. The length of the CDR3 is 15 residues. J lost 4 bases, V lost 3 bases, and 7 bases had no gene match. The CDR3 DNA reads as TGTGCCAGCAGCTTTAGCGGGAGTGGAGCTTACGAGCAGTACTTC. It codes for CASSFSGSGAYEQYF.

This rearrangement joins TRBV6-1 to TRBJ1-6; 8 bases are shared with TRBD1. In germline, CDR1 is MNHNS, CDR2 SASEGT. The CDR3 length is 14 residues. Losses at the gene ends were 6 bases for V and 7 bases for J; bases not matched to a gene: 5. The CDR3 DNA reads as TGTGCCAGCAGGACGGGACAGGCCAATTCACCCCTCCACTTT. It yields the protein CASRTGQANSPLHF.